This T cell receptor beta chain was retrieved from a study of post-analysis software for immune sequencing data. Study-level findings and limits: Comparison of patients with controls showed five TRBV segments more frequent in patients, TRBV5-6, TRBV5-1 and TRBV20-1 among them.

Prepared libraries of TCR beta cDNA carried unique molecular identifiers. MiXCR, applied by TCRdb to the PCR reads, yields one record per CDR3 protein. The repertoire has 700,000 to 900,000 distinct CDR3 sequences, around 45% of them found once; the top ten carry 4.9%. Germline CDR1 and CDR2: KGHDR and SFDVKD. The CDR3 has 12 residues. V shed 4 bases and J shed 2 bases, with 4 bases lying between them. This clonotype was counted between two and nine times. Its antigen is unknown. The source material was blood. V usage is TRBV24-1 and J usage is TRBJ2-5, with D unresolved. This TCR was recovered from a girl under 18 with multiple sclerosis. The CDR3 DNA follows: TGTGCCACCAGTGACCGTCAAGAGACCCAGTACTTC. It is translated as CATSDRQETQYF.